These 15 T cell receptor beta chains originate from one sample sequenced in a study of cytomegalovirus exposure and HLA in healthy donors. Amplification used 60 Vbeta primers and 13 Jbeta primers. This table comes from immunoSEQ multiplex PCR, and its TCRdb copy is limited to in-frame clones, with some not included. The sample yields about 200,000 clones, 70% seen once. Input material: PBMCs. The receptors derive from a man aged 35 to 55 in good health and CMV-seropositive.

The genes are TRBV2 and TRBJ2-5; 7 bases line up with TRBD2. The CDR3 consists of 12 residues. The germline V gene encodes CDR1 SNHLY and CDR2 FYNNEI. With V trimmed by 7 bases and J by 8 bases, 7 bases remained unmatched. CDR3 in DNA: TGTGCCAGCATCCCTGGCGGGGGAACCCAGTACTTC. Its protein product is CASIPGGGTQYF.

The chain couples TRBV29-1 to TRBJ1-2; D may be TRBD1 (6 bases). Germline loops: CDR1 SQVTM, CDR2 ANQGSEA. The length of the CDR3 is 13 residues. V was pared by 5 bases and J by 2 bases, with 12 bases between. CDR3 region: CSVRGQTNYGYTF. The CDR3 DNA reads TGCAGCGTTAGAGGACAGACCAACTATGGCTACACCTTC.

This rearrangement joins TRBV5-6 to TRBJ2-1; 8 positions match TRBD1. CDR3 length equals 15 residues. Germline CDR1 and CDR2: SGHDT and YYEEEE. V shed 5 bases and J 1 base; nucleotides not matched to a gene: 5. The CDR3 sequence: CASSKGQGSYNEQFF. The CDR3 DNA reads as TGTGCCAGCAGTAAAGGACAGGGATCCTACAATGAGCAGTTCTTC.

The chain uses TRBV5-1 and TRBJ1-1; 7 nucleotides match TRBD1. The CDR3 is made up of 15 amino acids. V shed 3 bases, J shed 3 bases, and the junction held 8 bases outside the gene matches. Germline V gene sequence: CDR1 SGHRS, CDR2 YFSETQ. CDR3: CASSSPRQGDTEAFF. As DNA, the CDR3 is TGCGCCAGCAGCTCCCCCCGACAGGGTGACACTGAAGCTTTCTTT.

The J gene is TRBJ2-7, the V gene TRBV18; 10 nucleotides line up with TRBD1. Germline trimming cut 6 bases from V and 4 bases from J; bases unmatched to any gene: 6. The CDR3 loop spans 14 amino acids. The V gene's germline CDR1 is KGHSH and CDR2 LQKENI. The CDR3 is CASSPRQGAYEQYF. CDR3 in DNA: TGTGCCAGCTCGCCCAGACAGGGGGCATACGAGCAGTACTTC.

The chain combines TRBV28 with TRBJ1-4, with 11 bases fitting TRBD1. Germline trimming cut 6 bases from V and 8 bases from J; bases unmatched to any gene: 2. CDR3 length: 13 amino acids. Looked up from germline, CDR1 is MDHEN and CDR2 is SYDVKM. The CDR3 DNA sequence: TGTGCCAGCAGCGGGGACAGGGGGGAAAAACTGTTTTTT. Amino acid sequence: CASSGDRGEKLFF.

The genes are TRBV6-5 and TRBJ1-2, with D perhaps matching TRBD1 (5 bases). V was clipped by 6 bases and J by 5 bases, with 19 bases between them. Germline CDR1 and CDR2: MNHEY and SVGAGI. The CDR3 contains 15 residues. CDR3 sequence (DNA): TGTGCCAGCAGCCCCCGGGGAGGGGAGGCTTATGGCTACACCTTC. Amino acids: CASSPRGGEAYGYTF.

The CDR3 is CAISDSGVLDTEAFF. Written as DNA, the CDR3 is TGTGCCATCAGTGACTCCGGGGTTCTGGACACTGAAGCTTTCTTT. This rearrangement joins TRBV10-3 to TRBJ1-1; D gene ambiguous. The CDR3 sequence is 15 residues long. CDR1 ENHRY and CDR2 SYGVKD come from the germline V gene. Deletions cut 3 bases from V and 3 bases from J, with 14 bases between.

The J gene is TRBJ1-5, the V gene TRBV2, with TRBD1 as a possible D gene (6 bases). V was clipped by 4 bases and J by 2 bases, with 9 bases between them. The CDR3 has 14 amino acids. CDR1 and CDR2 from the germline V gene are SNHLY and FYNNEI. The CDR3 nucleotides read TGTGCCAGCAGTGCTTACAGGGGCAATCAGCCCCAGCATTTT. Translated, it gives CASSAYRGNQPQHF. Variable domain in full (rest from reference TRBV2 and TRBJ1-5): EPEVTQTPSHQVTQMGQEVILRCVPISNHLYFYWYRQILGQKVEFLVSFYNNEISEKSEIFDDQFSVERPDGSNFTLKIRSTKLEDSAMYFCASSAYRGNQPQHFGDGTRLSIL.

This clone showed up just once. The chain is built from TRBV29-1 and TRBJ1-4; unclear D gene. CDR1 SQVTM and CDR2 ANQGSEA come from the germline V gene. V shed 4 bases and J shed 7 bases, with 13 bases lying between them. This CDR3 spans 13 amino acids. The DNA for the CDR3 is TGCAGCGTTGTAGCGGTCGTAGGTGAAAAACTGTTTTTT. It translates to CSVVAVVGEKLFF. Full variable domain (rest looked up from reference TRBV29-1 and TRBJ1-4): SAVISQKPSRDICQRGTSLTIQCQVDSQVTMMFWYRQQPGQSLTLIATANQGSEATYESGFVIDKFPISRPNLTFSTLTVSNMSPEDSSIYLCSVVAVVGEKLFFGSGTQLSVL.

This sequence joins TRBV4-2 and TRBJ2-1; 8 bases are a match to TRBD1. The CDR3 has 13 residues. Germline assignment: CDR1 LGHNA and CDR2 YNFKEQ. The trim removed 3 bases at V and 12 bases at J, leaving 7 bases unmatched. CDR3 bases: TGTGCCAGCAGCCAGGAGACCGGGACAGGGCAGTTCTTC. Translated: CASSQETGTGQFF.

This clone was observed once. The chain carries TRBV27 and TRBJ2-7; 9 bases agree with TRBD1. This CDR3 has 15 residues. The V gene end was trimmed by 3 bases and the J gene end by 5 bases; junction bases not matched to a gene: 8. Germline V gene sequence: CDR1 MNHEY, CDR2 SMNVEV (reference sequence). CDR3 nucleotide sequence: TGTGCCAGCAGTTTTTCCGGGACAGGGTCCCACGAGCAGTACTTC. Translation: CASSFSGTGSHEQYF.

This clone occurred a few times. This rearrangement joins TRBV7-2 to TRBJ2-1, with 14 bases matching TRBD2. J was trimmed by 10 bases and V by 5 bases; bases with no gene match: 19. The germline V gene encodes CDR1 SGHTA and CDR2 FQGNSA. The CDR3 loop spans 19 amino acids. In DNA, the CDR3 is TGTGCCAGCAGCCGGATTGGAACCGGGACTAGCGGGGGCTCGCGAGAGCAGTTCTTC. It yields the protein CASSRIGTGTSGGSREQFF.

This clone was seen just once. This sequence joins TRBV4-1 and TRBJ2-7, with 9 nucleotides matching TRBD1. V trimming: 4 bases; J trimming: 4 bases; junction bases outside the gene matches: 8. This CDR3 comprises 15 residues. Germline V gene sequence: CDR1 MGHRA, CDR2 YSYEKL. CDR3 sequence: CASSPGTGLWYEQYF. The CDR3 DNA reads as TGCGCCAGCAGCCCCGGGACAGGGTTATGGTACGAGCAGTACTTC.

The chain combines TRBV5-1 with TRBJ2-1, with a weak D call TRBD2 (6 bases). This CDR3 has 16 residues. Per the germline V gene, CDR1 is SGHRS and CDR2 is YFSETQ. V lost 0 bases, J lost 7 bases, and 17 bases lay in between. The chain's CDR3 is CASSLGAGSDKNEQFF. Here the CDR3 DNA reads TGCGCCAGCAGCTTGGGGGCGGGGTCCGATAAGAATGAGCAGTTCTTC.